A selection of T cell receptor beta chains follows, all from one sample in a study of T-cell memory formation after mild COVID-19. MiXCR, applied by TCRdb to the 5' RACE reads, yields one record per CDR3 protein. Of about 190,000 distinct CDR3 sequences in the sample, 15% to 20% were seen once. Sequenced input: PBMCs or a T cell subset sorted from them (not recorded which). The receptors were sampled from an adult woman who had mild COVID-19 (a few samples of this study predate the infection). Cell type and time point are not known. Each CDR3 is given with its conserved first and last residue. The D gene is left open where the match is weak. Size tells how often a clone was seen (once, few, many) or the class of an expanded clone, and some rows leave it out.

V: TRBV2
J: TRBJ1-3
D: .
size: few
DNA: TGTGCCAGCAGTGACCCGGGGTCTTACCGAAACACCATATATTTT
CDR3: CASSDPGSYRNTIYF

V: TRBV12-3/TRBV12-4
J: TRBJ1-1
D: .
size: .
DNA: TGTGCCAGCAGTCTTTCCGGGACCTACACTGAAGCTTTCTTT
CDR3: CASSLSGTYTEAFF

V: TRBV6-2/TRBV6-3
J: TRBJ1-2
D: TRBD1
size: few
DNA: TGTGCCAGCAGTTCCGGGACAGTCTACAATCCCTACACCTTC
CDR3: CASSSGTVYNPYTF

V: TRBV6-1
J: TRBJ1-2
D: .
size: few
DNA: TGTGCCAGCAGTGAGGGGCCCGAACTCTACACCTTC
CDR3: CASSEGPELYTF

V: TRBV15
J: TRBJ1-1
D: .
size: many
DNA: TGTGCCACCAGCTACGGCCTTGAGACTGAAGCTTTCTTT
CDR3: CATSYGLETEAFF

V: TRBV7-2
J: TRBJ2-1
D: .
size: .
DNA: TGTGCCAGCAGCTTAGCGACGACCCGAGATGAGCAGTTCTTC
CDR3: CASSLATTRDEQFF

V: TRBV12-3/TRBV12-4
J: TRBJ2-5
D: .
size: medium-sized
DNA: TGTGCCAGCAGCTTAGAAGAGACCCAGTACTTC
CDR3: CASSLEETQYF

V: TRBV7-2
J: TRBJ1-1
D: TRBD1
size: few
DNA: TGTGCCAGCAGCCGGGACAGGGGCCGATCGGAAGCTTTCTTT
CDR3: CASSRDRGRSEAFF

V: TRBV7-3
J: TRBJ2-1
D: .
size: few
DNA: TGTGCCAGCAGCTTAGGAGCGAACAATGAGCAGTTCTTC
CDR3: CASSLGANNEQFF

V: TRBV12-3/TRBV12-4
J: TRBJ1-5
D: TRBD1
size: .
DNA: TGTGCCAGCAGTAGGACAGGGCGGAAGAGCCAGCCCCAGCATTTT
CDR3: CASSRTGRKSQPQHF

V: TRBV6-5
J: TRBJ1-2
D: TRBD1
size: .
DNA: TGTGCCAGCAGTCCTTCCGGGACAGGGATCTATGGCTACACCTTC
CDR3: CASSPSGTGIYGYTF

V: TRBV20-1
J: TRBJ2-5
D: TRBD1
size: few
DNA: TGCAGTGCTAGGAAACCGGGACAGTACTCAATCAAGACCCAGTACTTC
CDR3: CSARKPGQYSIKTQYF

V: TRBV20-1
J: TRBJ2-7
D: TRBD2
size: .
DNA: TGCAGTGCCCGTACTAGCGGGGGGGCCTACGAGCAGTACTTC
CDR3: CSARTSGGAYEQYF

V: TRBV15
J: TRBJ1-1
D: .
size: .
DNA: TGTGCCACCAGCAAAACGGAGAACACTGAAGCTTTCTTT
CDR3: CATSKTENTEAFF

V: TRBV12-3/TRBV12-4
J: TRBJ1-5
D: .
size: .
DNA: TGTGCCAGCAGTTTATGGGGCGGTCAGCCCCAGCATTTT
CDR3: CASSLWGGQPQHF

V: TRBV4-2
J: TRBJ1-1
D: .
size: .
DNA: TGTGCCAGCAGCCTTGAACCGGGACTTCGGAACACTGAAGCTTTCTTT
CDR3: CASSLEPGLRNTEAFF

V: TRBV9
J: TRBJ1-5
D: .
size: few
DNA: TGTGCCAGCAGCGTAGGGATAGGGACCAGCAATCAGCCCCAGCATTTT
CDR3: CASSVGIGTSNQPQHF

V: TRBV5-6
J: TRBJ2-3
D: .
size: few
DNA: TGTGCCAGCAGCCCGGACAGTGATACGCAGTATTTT
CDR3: CASSPDSDTQYF

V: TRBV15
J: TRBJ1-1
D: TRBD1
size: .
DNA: TGTGCCACCAGCAGAACAGGGGTGTCTGAAGCTTTCTTT
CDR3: CATSRTGVSEAFF

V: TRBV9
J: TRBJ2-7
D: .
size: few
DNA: TGTGCCAGCAGCGTCGGCAACTACTCACTCCCTTACGAGCAGTACTTC
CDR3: CASSVGNYSLPYEQYF

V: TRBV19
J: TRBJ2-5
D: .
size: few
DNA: TGTGCCAGTAGTATGAACAGTCAAGAGACCCAGTACTTC
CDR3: CASSMNSQETQYF

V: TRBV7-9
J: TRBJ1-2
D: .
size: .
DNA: TGTGCCAGCAGCTCCACGGGCCTTAACTATGGCTACACCTTC
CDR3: CASSSTGLNYGYTF

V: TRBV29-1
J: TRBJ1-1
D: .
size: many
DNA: TGCAGCGCTCACGGGGGGTTAGCTGAATTCACTGAAGCTTTCTTT
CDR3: CSAHGGLAEFTEAFF

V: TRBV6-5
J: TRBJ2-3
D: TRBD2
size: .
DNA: TGTGCCAGCAGTTACCAGGGACTAGCGGGAGCCCCCACAGATACGCAGTATTTT
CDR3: CASSYQGLAGAPTDTQYF

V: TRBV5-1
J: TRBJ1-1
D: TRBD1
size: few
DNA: TGCGCCAGCCATATAGGGACAGGACCGAACACTGAAGCTTTCTTT
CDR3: CASHIGTGPNTEAFF

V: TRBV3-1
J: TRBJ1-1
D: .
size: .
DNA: TGTGCCAGCAGCCAAGGAGGAGGCGTCACTGAAGCTTTCTTT
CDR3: CASSQGGGVTEAFF

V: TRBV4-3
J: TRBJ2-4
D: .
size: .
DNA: TGCGCCAGCAGCCAAGATCGCCAGGTTGCCAAAAACATTCAGTACTTC
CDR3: CASSQDRQVAKNIQYF

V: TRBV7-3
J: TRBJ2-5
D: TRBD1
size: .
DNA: TGTGCCAGCAGCTCATCGGGACAGACCCGTGAAGAGACCCAGTACTTC
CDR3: CASSSSGQTREETQYF

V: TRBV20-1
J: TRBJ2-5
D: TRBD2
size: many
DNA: TGCAGTGCTCCAATTAGCGGGGCGGAGACCCAGTACTTC
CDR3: CSAPISGAETQYF

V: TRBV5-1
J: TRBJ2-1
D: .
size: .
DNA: TGCGCCAGCAGCTTGGACCAGGATCTGGGGGCTGAGCAGTTCTTC
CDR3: CASSLDQDLGAEQFF

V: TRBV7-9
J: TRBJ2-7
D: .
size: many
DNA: TGTGCCAGCAGACGGTCCTACGAGCAGTACTTC
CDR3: CASRRSYEQYF

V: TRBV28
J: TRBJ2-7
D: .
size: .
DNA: TGTGCCAGCAGTTTGACAGCCTCCTACGAGCAGTACTTC
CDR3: CASSLTASYEQYF

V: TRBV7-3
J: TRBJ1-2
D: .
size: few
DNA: TGTGCCAGCAGCCCGGACAGCAACTCCTATGGCTACACCTTC
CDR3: CASSPDSNSYGYTF

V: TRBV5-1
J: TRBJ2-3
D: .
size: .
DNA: TGCGCCAGCAGCTTGGGTTGGGGCGATAGCACAGATACGCAGTATTTT
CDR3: CASSLGWGDSTDTQYF

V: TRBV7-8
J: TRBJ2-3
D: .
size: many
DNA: TGTGCCAGCAGCTTAGGACGACGGGATACGCAGTATTTT
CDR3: CASSLGRRDTQYF

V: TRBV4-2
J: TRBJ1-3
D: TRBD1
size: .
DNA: TGTGCCAGCAGCCACGTGGGACAGCTCTACTCTGGAAACACCATATATTTT
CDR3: CASSHVGQLYSGNTIYF

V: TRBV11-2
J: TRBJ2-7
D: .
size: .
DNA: TGTGCCAGCAGCTTAGGCCCCTCCAGAGGGGACGAGCAGTACTTC
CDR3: CASSLGPSRGDEQYF

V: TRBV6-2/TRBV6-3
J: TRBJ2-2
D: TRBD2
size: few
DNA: TGTGCCAGCAGAGACACGACTAGCGGGAGGGCCGGGGAGCTGTTTTTT
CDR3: CASRDTTSGRAGELFF

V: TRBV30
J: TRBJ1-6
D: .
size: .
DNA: TGTGCCTGGAGTGTATCCCATAATTCACCCCTCCACTTT
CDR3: CAWSVSHNSPLHF

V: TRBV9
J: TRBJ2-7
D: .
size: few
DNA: TGTGCCAGCAGCGTAGACGCCACCCTCGGCGAGCAGTACTTC
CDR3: CASSVDATLGEQYF

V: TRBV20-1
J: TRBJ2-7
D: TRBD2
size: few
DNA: TGCAGTGCTAGAGTGGACGGGAGGGCCTACGAGCAGTACTTC
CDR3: CSARVDGRAYEQYF

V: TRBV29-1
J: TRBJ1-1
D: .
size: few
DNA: TGCAGCGGCTCGGCCCGCTTTGATGAAGCTTTCTTT
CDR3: CSGSARFDEAFF

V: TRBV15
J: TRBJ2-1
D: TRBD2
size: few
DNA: TGTGCCACCAGCAGGACTAGCGGATCCTACAATGAGCAGTTCTTC
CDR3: CATSRTSGSYNEQFF

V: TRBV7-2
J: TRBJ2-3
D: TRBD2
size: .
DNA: TGTGCCAGCAGCCCGGGACTAGCGCAACAGCCCCTCACAGATACGCAGTATTTT
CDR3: CASSPGLAQQPLTDTQYF

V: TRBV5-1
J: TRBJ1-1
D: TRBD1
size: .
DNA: TGCGCCAGCAGCTTGACAGGGGGTGGCACTGAAGCTTTCTTT
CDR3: CASSLTGGGTEAFF

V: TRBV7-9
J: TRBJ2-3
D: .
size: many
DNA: TGTGCCAGCAGCTTAGAGCCCCTCTTGTCTTCAACCACAGATACGCAGTATTTT
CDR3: CASSLEPLLSSTTDTQYF